This TCR beta chain was sequenced during a study of blood T cell repertoires in COVID-19. Turning to the study itself: Samples representing acute and convalescent COVID-19 were sourced from the United States, Italy and Spain.

Study processing details: It was from reference gene primer amplification that nucleated cell counts were estimated. TCRdb's copy holds only in-frame clones and misses some; the assay was immunoSEQ multiplex PCR. From that table come the V and J calls and clone size; the DNA was used to work out D and trimming. This sample has 150,000 to 200,000 clones, with about 80% found just once. With V trimmed by 9 bases and J by 4 bases, 13 bases remained unmatched. Germline-derived CDR1 and CDR2 are WNHNN and SYGVQD (reference sequence). The CDR3 totals 16 residues. The sequence came from a woman in her 70s with acute or convalescent COVID-19. The J gene is TRBJ2-5, the V gene TRBV10-1, with 11 nucleotides matching TRBD2. What was sequenced was peripheral blood. The CDR3 sequence is CASRLAGPEGRETQYF. CDR3 nucleotides: TGCGCCAGTCGACTAGCGGGACCCGAAGGGCGAGAGACCCAGTACTTC.